Each of the 14 T cell receptor beta chains below was sequenced from the same sample in a study of T cells in Graves' hyperthyroidism and ophthalmopathy. RNA transcripts provided the source from which TCR beta CDR3 regions were amplified. RT-PCR in the first round (using the HTBI primer set) targeted the TCR CDR3. TCRdb re-called the multiplex PCR reads through MiXCR, storing one row per CDR3 protein. Of over 500,000 distinct CDR3 sequences in the sample, 16% were seen once. Sequenced: blood. The receptors stem from a woman aged 25 to 45 with Graves' ophthalmopathy.

The chain couples TRBV28 to TRBJ2-1; 9 nucleotides line up with TRBD2. V lost 3 bases to trimming and J lost 5 bases; unmatched junction nucleotides: 17. This CDR3 region has 19 residues. Looked up from germline, CDR1 is MDHEN and CDR2 is SYDVKM. As DNA, the CDR3 is TGTGCCAGCAGTTTCCAAATTACCCCAAGAGCGGGAGGTCACAATGAGCAGTTCTTC. Translated: CASSFQITPRAGGHNEQFF.

This clonotype was found many times. The V call is TRBV11-3, the J call TRBJ1-1, with D hard to call. The CDR3 covers 13 residues. With 5 bases removed from V and 0 bases from J, the gap between germline ends came to 7 bases. Germline V gene lookup returns CDR1 SGHNT and CDR2 YENEEA. Here the CDR3 DNA reads TGTGCCAGCAGCCTATTCATGAACACTGAAGCTTTCTTT. This encodes CASSLFMNTEAFF. The full variable domain, with the rest looked up from reference TRBV11-3 and TRBJ1-1, is EAGVVQSPRYKIIEKKQPVAFWCNPISGHNTLYWYLQNLGQGPELLIRYENEEAVDDSQLPKDRFSAERLKGVDSTLKIQPAELGDSAVYLCASSLFMNTEAFFGQGTRLTVV.

This clonotype was counted only a few times. This chain uses TRBV7-9 with TRBJ2-7; 9 bases line up with TRBD1. The CDR3 totals 13 residues. In germline, CDR1 is SEHNR, CDR2 FQNEAQ (reference sequence). Germline trimming cut 6 bases from V and 6 bases from J; bases unmatched to any gene: 6. CDR3 protein: CASSHYRGREQYF. CDR3 DNA sequence: TGTGCCAGCAGTCACTACAGGGGGCGCGAGCAGTACTTC.

This clonotype was counted a few times. The rearrangement links TRBV4-2 to TRBJ2-3, with no clear D. The CDR3 runs to 16 residues. Germline V CDR1 and CDR2: LGHNA, YNFKEQ. Trimming left V 0 bases short and J 2 bases short, with 12 bases between. The CDR3 loop reads CASSQDHPGPTDTQYF. As DNA, the CDR3 is TGTGCCAGCAGCCAAGATCATCCGGGTCCCACAGATACGCAGTATTTT.

This clonotype was seen ten or more times. This CDR3 reads CAWMGWGGNTEAFF. Here the CDR3 DNA reads TGTGCCTGGATGGGATGGGGAGGAAACACTGAAGCTTTCTTT. The chain uses TRBV30 and TRBJ1-1; D not certain. Germline V lookup: CDR1 GTSNPN, CDR2 SVGIG (reference sequence). Between the trimmed V and J ends, which lost 4 bases and 2 bases, there was a span of 14 bases. CDR3 size: 14 residues. The whole variable domain, filled in from reference TRBV30 and TRBJ1-1, reads SQTIHQWPATLVQPVGSPLSLECTVEGTSNPNLYWYRQAAGRGLQLLFYSVGIGQISSEVPQNLSASRPQDRQFILSSKKLLLSDSGFYLCAWMGWGGNTEAFFGQGTRLTVV.

This clonotype was found a few times. The CDR3 nucleotides are TGTGCCAGCAGCGGAACAGGGGGGGATGGCTACACCTTC. This encodes CASSGTGGDGYTF. The V and J genes are TRBV7-2 and TRBJ1-2; TRBD1 matches at 8 bases. The length of the CDR3 is 13 residues. Germline lookup yields CDR1 SGHTA and CDR2 FQGNSA. With V trimmed by 5 bases and J by 6 bases, 5 bases remained unmatched.

The sample holds a few counts of this clonotype. This chain connects TRBV4-3 to TRBJ2-5; the match to TRBD1 covers 11 bases. V lost 3 bases and J lost 5; bases outside the gene matches: 5. In germline, CDR1 is LGHNA, CDR2 YSLEER. The CDR3 extends over 15 amino acids. The CDR3 region has the DNA TGCGCCAGCAGCCAGCGGACAGGGGGCTGGGAGACCCAGTACTTC. The encoded protein is CASSQRTGGWETQYF.

Ten or more counts support this clonotype. The chain links TRBV12-3 or TRBV12-4 to TRBJ2-1; TRBD2 matches 7 bases. The CDR3 loop spans 14 amino acids. Unmatched junction bases numbered 5, after V lost 6 bases and J lost 3 bases. The CDR3 region is CASRETSLYNEQFF. The CDR3 DNA reads TGTGCCAGCAGGGAGACTAGCCTCTACAATGAGCAGTTCTTC.

There are many counts of this clonotype. The chain joins TRBV9 to TRBJ2-3; no clear D. This CDR3 has 14 residues. V lost 2 bases and J 2 bases, leaving 9 bases between the germline ends. The V gene's germline CDR1 is SGDLS and CDR2 YYNGEE. CDR3 in amino acids: CASSVGNPTDTQYF. CDR3 bases: TGTGCCAGCAGCGTCGGCAATCCCACAGATACGCAGTATTTT.

In this sample, this clonotype turned up many times. The V call is TRBV11-2, the J call TRBJ2-1, with TRBD2 as a possible D gene (6 bases). The V gene's germline CDR1 is SGHAT and CDR2 FQNNGV. The CDR3 has 16 amino acids. V gave up 0 bases and J gave up 3 bases, with 12 bases separating them. As DNA, the CDR3 is TGTGCCAGCAGCTTAGATTATAGCGGAAGCTACAATGAGCAGTTCTTC. It is translated as CASSLDYSGSYNEQFF.

V gene TRBV7-6 combines with J gene TRBJ2-5; 7 bases align to TRBD2. Germline V gene data show CDR1 as SGHVS and CDR2 as FNYEAQ. Trimming at V came to 6 bases and at J to 1 base, leaving 11 bases not matched to a gene. This CDR3 region has 16 residues. The CDR3 is CASRPEVAGFQETQYF. The CDR3 DNA sequence: TGTGCCAGCAGACCCGAGGTAGCGGGTTTCCAAGAGACCCAGTACTTC.

This chain joins TRBV2 and TRBJ1-3, with D uncertain. The CDR3 has 17 amino acids. Germline values: CDR1 SNHLY, CDR2 FYNNEI. The V and J ends lost 0 bases and 1 base respectively, with 13 bases between them. Here the CDR3 DNA reads TGTGCCAGCAGTGAAGCCTATACCGGGGTTTCTGGAAACACCATATATTTT. Amino acid sequence: CASSEAYTGVSGNTIYF. The entire variable domain, with the rest obtained from reference TRBV2 and TRBJ1-3, is as follows: EPEVTQTPSHQVTQMGQEVILRCVPISNHLYFYWYRQILGQKVEFLVSFYNNEISEKSEIFDDQFSVERPDGSNFTLKIRSTKLEDSAMYFCASSEAYTGVSGNTIYFGEGSWLTVV.

This clonotype was observed many times. This chain connects TRBV12-3 or TRBV12-4 to TRBJ2-1; D gene uncertain. The length of the CDR3 is 14 residues. Trimming left V 3 bases short and J 5 bases short, with 11 bases between. CDR3 loop: CASSFIGSDNEQFF. CDR3 nucleotide sequence: TGTGCCAGCAGTTTTATTGGGTCAGACAATGAGCAGTTCTTC.

Ten or more counts support this clonotype. The chain combines TRBV24-1 with TRBJ2-3, with 12 nucleotides matching TRBD2. V shed 2 bases and J 0 bases; nucleotides not matched to a gene: 2. This CDR3 spans 17 amino acids. Germline CDR1 and CDR2: KGHDR and SFDVKD. The CDR3 sequence is CATSDWTSGDSTDTQYF. The DNA for the CDR3 is TGTGCCACCAGTGATTGGACTAGCGGGGATAGCACAGATACGCAGTATTTT.